The 2 T cell receptor beta chains below all came from one sample that was sequenced in a study of OX40 agonist ivuxolimab in advanced cancers. Assay: immunoSEQ multiplex PCR; the TCRdb copy retains only in-frame clones and omits some. The sample records tens of thousands of clones, over 75% being singletons. The sequences come from CD4+ or CD8+ T cells sorted from blood, collected in a trial of the OX40 agonist ivuxolimab. The receptors derive from an adult with an advanced solid tumor such as melanoma, head and neck, liver or kidney cancer.

This chain joins TRBV5-1 and TRBJ1-1; D is ambiguous. Germline loops: CDR1 SGHRS, CDR2 YFSETQ. V was pared by 4 bases and J by 4 bases, with 11 bases between. CDR3 length: 13 amino acids. CDR3 protein: CASSGWGSTEAFF. Here the CDR3 DNA reads TGCGCCAGCAGCGGGTGGGGTTCCACTGAAGCTTTCTTT.

The genes are TRBV30 and TRBJ2-2; D remains ambiguous. CDR3 length: 14 residues. Trimming removed 2 bases from V and 6 bases from J, with 13 bases in between. The germline V gene encodes CDR1 GTSNPN and CDR2 SVGIG (reference sequence). The CDR3 DNA sequence: TGTGCCTGGAGTCTGGGGAATAGGGCCGGGGAGCTGTTTTTT. Encoded protein: CAWSLGNRAGELFF.